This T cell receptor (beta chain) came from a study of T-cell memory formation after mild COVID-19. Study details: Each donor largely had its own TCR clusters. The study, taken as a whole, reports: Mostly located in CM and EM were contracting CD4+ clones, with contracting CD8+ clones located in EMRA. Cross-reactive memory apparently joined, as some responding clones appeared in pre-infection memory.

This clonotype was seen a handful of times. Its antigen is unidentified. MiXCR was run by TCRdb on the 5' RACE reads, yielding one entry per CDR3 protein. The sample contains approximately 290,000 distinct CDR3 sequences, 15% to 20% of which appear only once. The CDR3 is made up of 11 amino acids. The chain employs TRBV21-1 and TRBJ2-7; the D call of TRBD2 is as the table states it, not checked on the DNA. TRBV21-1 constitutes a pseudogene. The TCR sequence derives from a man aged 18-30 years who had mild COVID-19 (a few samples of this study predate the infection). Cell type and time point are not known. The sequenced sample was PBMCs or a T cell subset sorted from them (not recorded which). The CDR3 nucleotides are TGTGCCAGCAATCGGCCCTCTGAGCAGTACGTC. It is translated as CASNRPSEQYV.